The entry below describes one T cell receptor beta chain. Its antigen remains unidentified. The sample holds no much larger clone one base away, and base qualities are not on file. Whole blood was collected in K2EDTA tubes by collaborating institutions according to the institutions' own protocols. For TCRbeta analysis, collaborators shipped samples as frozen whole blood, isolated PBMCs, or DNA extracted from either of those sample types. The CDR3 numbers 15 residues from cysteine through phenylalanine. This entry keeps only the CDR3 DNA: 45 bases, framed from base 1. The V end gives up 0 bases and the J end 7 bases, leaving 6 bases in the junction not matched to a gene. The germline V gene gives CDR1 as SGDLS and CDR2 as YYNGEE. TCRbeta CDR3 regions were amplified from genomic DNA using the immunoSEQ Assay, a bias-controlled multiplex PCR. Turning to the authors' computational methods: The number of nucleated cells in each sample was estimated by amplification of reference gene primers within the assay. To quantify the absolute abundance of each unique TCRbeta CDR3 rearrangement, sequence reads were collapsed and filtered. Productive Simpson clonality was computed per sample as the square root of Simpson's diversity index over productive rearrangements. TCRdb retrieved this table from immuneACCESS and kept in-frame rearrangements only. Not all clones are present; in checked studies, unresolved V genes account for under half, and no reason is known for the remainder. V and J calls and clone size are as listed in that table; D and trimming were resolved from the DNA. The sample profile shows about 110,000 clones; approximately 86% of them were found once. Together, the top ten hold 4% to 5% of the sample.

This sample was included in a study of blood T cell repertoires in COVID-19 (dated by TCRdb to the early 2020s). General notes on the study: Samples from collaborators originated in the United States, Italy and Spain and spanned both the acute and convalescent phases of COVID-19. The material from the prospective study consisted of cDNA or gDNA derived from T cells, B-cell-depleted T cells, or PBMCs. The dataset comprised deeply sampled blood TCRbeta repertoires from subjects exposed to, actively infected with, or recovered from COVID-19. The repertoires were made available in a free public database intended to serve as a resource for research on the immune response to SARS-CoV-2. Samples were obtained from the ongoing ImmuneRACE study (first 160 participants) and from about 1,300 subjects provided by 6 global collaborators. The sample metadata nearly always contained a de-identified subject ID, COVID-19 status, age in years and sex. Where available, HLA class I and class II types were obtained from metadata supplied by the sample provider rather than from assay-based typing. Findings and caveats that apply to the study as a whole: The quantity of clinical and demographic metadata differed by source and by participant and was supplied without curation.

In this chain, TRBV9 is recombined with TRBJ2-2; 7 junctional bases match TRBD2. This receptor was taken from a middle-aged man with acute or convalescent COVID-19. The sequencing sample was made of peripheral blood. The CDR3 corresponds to CASSVAAGRGGELFF. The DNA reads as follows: TGTGCCAGCAGCGTAGCAGCGGGACGGGGCGGGGAGCTGTTTTTT.